This T cell receptor beta chain was retrieved from a study of T-cell reconstitution after alpha-beta-depleted transplantation in children. On this clonotype itself: Its specificity is not known.

V dropped 5 bases and J dropped 3 bases, with 10 bases sitting between them. The CDR3 contains 14 residues. The study's findings and limits: Newly generated T cells supplied most T-cell counts and diversity one year post-transplant.

Preparation of the TCRbeta library used unique molecular identifiers. MiXCR, run by TCRdb on the PCR reads, gives a single entry per CDR3 protein. The table includes about 980,000 distinct CDR3 sequences, 25% to 35% detected once. Sequences were derived from PBMCs, mostly from graft donor cells, sampled 360 days after TCRalphabeta/CD19-depleted stem cell transplant. The chain carries TRBV12-3 or TRBV12-4 and TRBJ2-2; no definite D call. The TCR sequence derives from a boy in the first two years of life who had a stem cell transplant for SCID, so the T cells may come from the graft donor. The CDR3 DNA sequence: TGTGCCAGCAGTCATAGACTTGACACCGGGGAGCTGTTTTTT. Its translation is CASSHRLDTGELFF.